The clone carrying this T cell receptor beta chain was counted a few times. Its antigen is not known. The data were obtained in a study of identical twins. CDR3 length: 16 residues. Germline V gene data show CDR1 as SGHDT and CDR2 as YYEEEE. With 4 bases clipped from V and 0 bases from J, the junction kept 10 bases outside the gene matches. General study findings and limits: Insertions were fewer in abundant cord blood beta clonotypes, whereas memory repertoires showed none of this pattern. Researchers caution that invariant MAIT and iNKT cells could partly confound zero-insertion analyses.

Healthy Caucasians supplied all donations. Unique molecular identifiers were present on the cDNA, and a universal primer site came from template switching. TCRdb independently ran MiXCR on the 5' RACE reads; one entry per CDR3 protein. The table lists 400,000 to 500,000 distinct CDR3 sequences, about 18% of them singletons. Source material: naive T cells sorted from blood. This sequence was found in a man aged 50-59 years in good health. This rearrangement joins TRBV5-6 to TRBJ2-7; 7 bases line up with TRBD1. The CDR3 sequence is CASSAALGTASYEQYF. The CDR3 region has the DNA TGTGCCAGCAGCGCCGCGCTGGGGACAGCCTCCTACGAGCAGTACTTC.